The next 6 T cell receptor beta chains were all read from a single sample in a study of T-cell memory formation after mild COVID-19. TCRdb re-analysed the 5' RACE reads in MiXCR, keeping a single row per CDR3 protein. The table lists some 300,000 distinct CDR3 sequences, about 20% of them singletons, with 20% to 25% in the top ten. Sequencing used PBMCs or a T cell subset sorted from them (not recorded which). The receptors shown here come from a man between 18 and 29 years old who had mild COVID-19 (a few samples of this study predate the infection). Cell type and time point are not known.

V and J are TRBV7-9 and TRBJ2-3, with D tentatively TRBD2 (6 bases). Trimming left V 5 bases short and J 0 bases short, with 15 bases between. Germline assignment: CDR1 SEHNR and CDR2 FQNEAQ (reference sequence). CDR3 length equals 16 residues. Here the CDR3 DNA reads TGTGCCAGCAGCCGCATCGGGCGGGAAAGCACAGATACGCAGTATTTT. Translating gives CASSRIGRESTDTQYF. Full variable domain (remainder filled in from reference TRBV7-9 and TRBJ2-3): DTGVSQNPRHKITKRGQNVTFRCDPISEHNRLYWYRQTLGQGPEFLTYFQNEAQLEKSRLLSDRFSAERPKGSFSTLEIQRTEQGDSAMYLCASSRIGRESTDTQYFGPGTRLTVL.

This clonotype was seen more than once but under ten times. This chain joins TRBV18 and TRBJ2-4; no clear D. V lost 0 bases and J lost 7, with 13 bases in between. The CDR3 totals 15 residues. Germline assignment: CDR1 KGHSH and CDR2 LQKENI. The CDR3: CASSPPSTDENIQYF. The CDR3 region has the DNA TGTGCCAGCTCACCACCGAGCACCGACGAGAACATTCAGTACTTC.

The table lists this clonotype with a few counts. The rearrangement joins TRBV27 to TRBJ2-7; D remains unclear. The CDR3 has 14 residues. V dropped 0 bases and J dropped 4 bases, with 10 bases sitting between them. Germline V gives CDR1 MNHEY, CDR2 SMNVEV (reference sequence). The CDR3 region is CASSLSSDSYEQYF. DNA of the CDR3: TGTGCCAGCAGTTTATCATCAGACTCATACGAGCAGTACTTC.

Turning to this clonotype: One end of the junction does not line up with germline, which may come from a read error. V usage is TRBV7-3 and J usage is TRBJ2-2; D is uncertain. The CDR3 totals 14 residues. From germline, CDR1 is SGHTA and CDR2 FQGTGA. CDR3 nucleotides: TGTGCCAGCCGCTTACGTATGAACACCGGGGAGCTGTTTTTT. This encodes CASRLRMNTGELFF.

J is TRBJ1-1 and V is TRBV7-9, with D unclear. The V and J ends lost 0 bases and 11 bases respectively, with 7 bases between them. Germline CDR1 and CDR2: SEHNR and FQNEAQ (reference sequence). This CDR3 spans 11 amino acids. The CDR3, as DNA: TGTGCCAGCAGCTTAGCAGAGCGGGCTTTCTTT. Translated, it gives CASSLAERAFF.

This clonotype has more than one count but fewer than ten. The rearrangement links TRBV24-1 to TRBJ2-1; 8 nucleotides line up with TRBD1. Trimming took 4 bases from V and 6 from J; bases not matched to a gene: 4. The CDR3 runs to 14 residues. The germline gives CDR1 KGHDR, CDR2 SFDVKD. The CDR3 DNA reads TGTGCCACCAGTGACCCCGGACAGGGCAATGAGCAGTTCTTC. Encoded protein: CATSDPGQGNEQFF.